A single sample gave rise to the 27 T cell receptor beta chains below, sequenced in a study of response to subunit inactivated influenza vaccine. TCRdb re-analysed the RT-PCR reads in MiXCR, keeping a single row per CDR3 protein. Of fewer than 350,000 distinct CDR3 sequences in the sample, 20% to 25% were seen once. The sequences come from PBMCs from blood, collected around 22 months after vaccination. The receptors were sampled from a man aged 50 to 69 who received an inactivated influenza vaccine.

This clonotype showed up just a few times. V gene TRBV15 combines with J gene TRBJ1-6, with TRBD1 as a possible D gene (5 bases). The CDR3 extends over 14 amino acids. Germline CDR1 and CDR2: LNHNV and YYDKDF (reference sequence). V shed 0 bases and J shed 9 bases, with 9 bases lying between them. The CDR3 reads CATSRDTRGSPLHF. The DNA of the CDR3 is TGTGCCACCAGCAGAGATACAAGGGGTTCACCCCTCCACTTT.

J is TRBJ1-2 and V is TRBV14; possible D gene TRBD1, 6 bases. Germline V gene data show CDR1 as SGHDN and CDR2 as FVKESK. The V end was cut by 1 base, the J end by 7 bases, with 13 bases between. The CDR3 runs to 14 residues. CDR3 protein: CASSQVTGQLGYTF. The CDR3 DNA sequence: TGTGCCAGCAGCCAAGTGACTGGACAGCTTGGCTACACCTTC.

This clonotype was detected only a few times. V and J are TRBV19 and TRBJ1-2; D remains unclear. CDR1 is LNHDA and CDR2 is SQIVND in the germline V gene (reference sequence). The ends were cut back, 0 bases at V and 3 bases at J, with 2 bases in the middle. CDR3 length: 12 residues. CDR3 DNA sequence: TGTGCCAGTAGTATAGATTACTATGGCTACACCTTC. Protein sequence: CASSIDYYGYTF.

This clonotype was found a few times. This chain links TRBV19 with TRBJ2-5; 10 bases fit TRBD2. Trimming removed 7 bases from V and 4 bases from J; junction bases left unmatched: 9. Germline lookup yields CDR1 LNHDA and CDR2 SQIVND (reference sequence). This CDR3 region has 15 residues. CDR3 DNA: TGTGCCAGTACCCCACTAGCGGGATCTGCAGAGACCCAGTACTTC. Residues: CASTPLAGSAETQYF.

This clonotype showed up just a few times. The chain employs TRBV6-2 or TRBV6-3 and TRBJ1-5; TRBD1 agrees at 8 bases. The V segment lost 5 bases and the J segment 7 bases; nucleotides outside the gene matches: 10. The CDR3 has 15 residues. Germline assignment: CDR1 MNHEY and CDR2 SVGEGT. The CDR3 reads CASSTRTGRKQPQHF. DNA for the CDR3: TGTGCCAGCAGTACCCGGACAGGGCGGAAACAGCCCCAGCATTTT.

This sequence joins TRBV10-3 and TRBJ1-1; 7 bases are shared with TRBD1. Germline V gene data show CDR1 as ENHRY and CDR2 as SYGVKD. J gave up 1 base and V 11 bases, and 7 bases lay outside the gene matches. This CDR3 contains 13 residues. CDR3 coding DNA: TGTGCCCTCCGGACAGGCGCGAACACTGAAGCTTTCTTT. Its translation is CALRTGANTEAFF.

The V gene is TRBV29-1, the J gene TRBJ2-7, with 11 bases fitting TRBD2. The CDR3 runs 16 residues. Germline trimming cut 6 bases from V and 4 bases from J; bases unmatched to any gene: 14. Looked up from germline, CDR1 is SQVTM and CDR2 is ANQGSEA. This chain's CDR3 is CSVQLTTSGSKYEQYF. The CDR3 coding sequence is TGCAGCGTACAACTTACCACTAGCGGGAGTAAATACGAGCAGTACTTC.

This clonotype was detected many times. At one end the junction does not follow the germline gene, possibly because of a read error. The chain employs TRBV6-5 and TRBJ1-1; 8 nucleotides line up with TRBD1. CDR1 is MNHEY and CDR2 is SVGAGI in the germline V gene. There are 15 residues in the CDR3. The CDR3 protein is CASSYGQGMNTEAFF. The CDR3 nucleotides read TGCGCCAGCAGCTACGGACAGGGTATGAACACTGAAGCTTTCTTT.

In this sample, this clonotype turned up a few times. The CDR3 spells CASKLTSTDTQYF. DNA for the CDR3: TGTGCCAGCAAACTGACTAGCACAGATACGCAGTATTTT. The gene calls are TRBV6-2 or TRBV6-3 and TRBJ2-3, with unresolved D. Trimming took 7 bases from V and 0 from J, leaving 8 bases between them. CDR1 is MNHEY, CDR2 SVGEGT, per germline. The CDR3 contains 13 residues.

This rearrangement joins TRBV9 to TRBJ2-5; no clear D gene. Germline CDR1 SGDLS, CDR2 YYNGEE. The CDR3 has 13 amino acids. Trimming removed 2 bases at V and 5 bases at J, with 10 bases between. The CDR3 bases are TGTGCCAGCAGCGTCCGAGAATACGAGACCCAGTACTTC. Translating gives CASSVREYETQYF.

This clonotype came up a few times. The V gene is TRBV12-3 or TRBV12-4, the J gene TRBJ1-1; D gene ambiguous. V was trimmed by 3 bases and J by 0 bases, leaving 8 bases between them. This CDR3 region has 14 residues. The CDR3 region is CASSFLEMNTEAFF. CDR3 sequence (DNA): TGTGCCAGCAGTTTCTTAGAAATGAACACTGAAGCTTTCTTT.

The chain joins TRBV6-2 or TRBV6-3 to TRBJ2-3; D unresolved. This CDR3 has 14 residues. CDR1 is MNHEY and CDR2 is SVGEGT in the germline V gene. Trimming pared 8 bases from V and 7 bases from J, leaving 19 bases between. The CDR3 sequence is CASFDPGESNTQYF. DNA of the CDR3: TGTGCCAGCTTCGATCCAGGCGAATCCAATACGCAGTATTTT.

This clonotype was detected only a few times. The chain has TRBV6-2 or TRBV6-3 and TRBJ2-7; TRBD1 is a possible D gene (6 bases). The CDR3 runs 15 residues. Germline CDR1 reads MNHEY; CDR2 reads SVGEGT. The germline V and J ends were trimmed by 6 bases and 2 bases, with 17 bases remaining between them. The CDR3 protein is CASSPTGYGAYEQYF. DNA for the CDR3: TGTGCCAGCAGCCCGACAGGATACGGAGCCTACGAGCAGTACTTC.

This clonotype was found a few times. This sequence joins TRBV3-1 and TRBJ1-4, with D possibly matching TRBD1 (6 bases). CDR1 and CDR2 (germline): LGHDT, YNNKEL (reference sequence). The CDR3 spans 16 residues. V lost 2 bases and J lost 0, with 10 bases in between. This CDR3 is CASSQRGAATNEKLFF. The CDR3 region has the DNA TGTGCCAGCAGCCAACGGGGGGCCGCAACTAATGAAAAACTGTTTTTT. The complete variable domain, with remaining parts taken from reference TRBV3-1 and TRBJ1-4, reads DTAVSQTPKYLVTQMGNDKSIKCEQNLGHDTMYWYKQDSKKFLKIMFSYNNKELIINETVPNRFSPKSPDKAHLNLHINSLELGDSAVYFCASSQRGAATNEKLFFGSGTQLSVL.

This rearrangement joins TRBV7-8 to TRBJ2-1, with 8 bases that match TRBD2. The CDR3 spans 16 residues. Germline CDR1 reads SGHVS; CDR2 reads FQNEAQ. V lost 5 bases to trimming and J lost 3 bases; unmatched junction nucleotides: 9. This chain's CDR3 is CASSRGGTGLYNEQFF. Here the CDR3 DNA reads TGTGCCAGCAGCCGGGGGGGAACAGGGCTCTACAATGAGCAGTTCTTC.

The chain couples TRBV15 to TRBJ2-7, with TRBD2 matching 7 bases. The V segment lost 5 bases and the J segment 1 base; nucleotides outside the gene matches: 5. Germline CDR1 is LNHNV and CDR2 is YYDKDF (reference sequence). The CDR3 has 14 residues. The CDR3 coding sequence is TGTGCCACCAGCGAAGCGGGGCCTTCCTACGAGCAGTACTTC. It specifies CATSEAGPSYEQYF.

This clonotype was detected a few times. V is TRBV5-4 and J is TRBJ1-4; D uncertain. The CDR3 loop spans 15 amino acids. Germline V gene sequence: CDR1 SGHNT, CDR2 YYREEE (reference sequence). Trimming cost V 3 bases and J 4 bases, with 13 bases left between them. CDR3 DNA sequence: TGTGCCAGCAGCTCAAAGACGGCGGTTAATGAAAAACTGTTTTTT. Amino acids: CASSSKTAVNEKLFF.

With regard to this clonotype: A single base separates this from a much larger clone, so it may be a read error. The chain has TRBV5-1 and TRBJ1-2, with unresolved D. Trimming took off 2 bases at V and 2 bases at J, with 10 bases between the two ends. From germline, CDR1 is SGHRS and CDR2 YFSETQ. CDR3 length: 14 amino acids. The CDR3 sequence is CASSFTLPNYGYTF. CDR3 DNA: TGCGCCAGCAGCTTCACTCTTCCCAACTATGGCTACACCTTC. The entire variable domain, with the rest obtained from reference TRBV5-1 and TRBJ1-2, is as follows: KAGVTQTPRYLIKTRGQQVTLSCSPISGHRSVSWYQQTPGQGLQFLFEYFSETQRNKGNFPGRFSGRQFSNSRSEMNVSTLELGDSALYLCASSFTLPNYGYTFGSGTRLTVV.

The rearrangement links TRBV28 to TRBJ1-6; D is perhaps TRBD1 (5 bases). V was pared by 4 bases and J by 10 bases, with 23 bases between. The V gene's germline CDR1 is MDHEN and CDR2 SYDVKM. This CDR3 has 17 residues. The CDR3 coding sequence is TGTGCCAGCAGTTCCGCGGCCCAGGGAAGTAGGGGCTCACCCCTCCACTTT. Translation gives CASSSAAQGSRGSPLHF.

A few counts support this clonotype. The chain uses TRBV7-2 and TRBJ2-7; no reliable D call. The V gene's germline CDR1 is SGHTA and CDR2 FQGNSA. V lost 0 bases, J lost 2 bases, and 8 bases lay in between. The CDR3 consists of 14 residues. The CDR3 DNA reads as TGTGCCAGCAGCTTAGCGCTTGGACCCTACGAGCAGTACTTC. It is translated as CASSLALGPYEQYF.

Many counts were recorded for this clonotype. V is TRBV5-1 and J is TRBJ1-2; TRBD1 matches 8 bases. The V gene end was trimmed by 4 bases and the J gene end by 3 bases; junction bases not matched to a gene: 5. Germline V lookup: CDR1 SGHRS, CDR2 YFSETQ. CDR3 length: 14 amino acids. This CDR3 reads CASSPTTGDYGYTF. DNA for the CDR3: TGCGCCAGCAGCCCTACGACAGGGGACTATGGCTACACCTTC.

V is TRBV4-1 and J is TRBJ2-3, with a possible D match to TRBD2 (7 bases). There are 16 residues in the CDR3. The germline gives CDR1 MGHRA, CDR2 YSYEKL. V lost 4 bases to trimming and J lost 0 bases, with 14 bases between them. The CDR3 bases are TGCGCCAGCAGCCGCCGAGCGGGACAAAGCACAGATACGCAGTATTTT. This translates into CASSRRAGQSTDTQYF.

There are many counts of this clonotype. The chain recombines TRBV9 with TRBJ1-1; D unresolved. With 0 bases removed from V and 1 base from J, the gap between germline ends came to 10 bases. Germline CDR1 reads SGDLS; CDR2 reads YYNGEE. CDR3 length: 15 amino acids. CDR3 DNA: TGTGCCAGCAGCGTAGGTCTCGCACGGAACACTGAAGCTTTCTTT. Its protein is CASSVGLARNTEAFF.

This chain connects TRBV12-3 or TRBV12-4 to TRBJ2-7; maybe TRBD2 (6 bases). CDR3 length: 14 residues. The V end was cut by 0 bases, the J end by 6 bases, with 12 bases between. Written as DNA, the CDR3 is TGTGCCAGCAGTTTAGCGGGACTCCAGTCCGAGCAGTACTTC. As protein: CASSLAGLQSEQYF.

The gene calls are TRBV6-5 and TRBJ2-7, with D perhaps given as TRBD1 or TRBD2 (5 bases each). The length of the CDR3 is 15 residues. The ends were cut back, 2 bases at V and 2 bases at J, with 13 bases in the middle. CDR1 is MNHEY and CDR2 is SVGAGI in the germline V gene. This CDR3 reads CASSYRTGRTYEQYF. The CDR3 nucleotides read TGTGCCAGCAGTTACCGAACGGGGCGGACCTACGAGCAGTACTTC.

The chain has TRBV7-6 and TRBJ1-5, with 10 nucleotides matching TRBD1. Germline V lookup: CDR1 SGHVS, CDR2 FNYEAQ. This CDR3 has 15 residues. J was trimmed by 9 bases and V by 5 bases; bases with no gene match: 10. CDR3 in DNA: TGTGCCAGCAGCCGGGACAGGGGCCCAAGAGGGCCCCAGCATTTT. Protein sequence: CASSRDRGPRGPQHF.

J is TRBJ1-1 and V is TRBV12-3 or TRBV12-4; TRBD1 aligns across 8 bases. The CDR3 runs to 17 residues. V gave up 6 bases and J gave up 5 bases; unmatched junction bases: 17. The CDR3 here is CASSLTPIRTGLTEAFF. The CDR3 DNA sequence: TGTGCCAGCAGCTTAACCCCTATCCGGACAGGGTTAACTGAAGCTTTCTTT.